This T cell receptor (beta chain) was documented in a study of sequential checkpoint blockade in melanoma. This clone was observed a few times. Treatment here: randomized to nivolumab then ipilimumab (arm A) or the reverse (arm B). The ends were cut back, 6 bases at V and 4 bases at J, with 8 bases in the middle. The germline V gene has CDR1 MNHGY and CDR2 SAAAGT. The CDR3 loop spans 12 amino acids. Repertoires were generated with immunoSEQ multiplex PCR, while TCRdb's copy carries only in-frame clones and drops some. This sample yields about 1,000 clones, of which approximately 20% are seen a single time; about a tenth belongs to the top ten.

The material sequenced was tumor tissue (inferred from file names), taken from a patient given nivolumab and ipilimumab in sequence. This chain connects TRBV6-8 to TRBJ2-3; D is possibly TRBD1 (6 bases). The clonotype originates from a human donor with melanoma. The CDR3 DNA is TGTGCCAGCAGGGACAGCTCAGATACGCAGTATTTT. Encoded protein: CASRDSSDTQYF.